These 2 T cell receptor beta chains were sequenced from one sample in a study of CD8 T cells in ankylosing spondylitis. These receptors are not linked to any known antigen. Study outcomes and limitations: Within ankylosing spondylitis blood, a TCR beta motif made up of seven to nine highly homologous variants appeared to be characteristic.

TCRdb processed the 5' RACE reads anew with MiXCR; each CDR3 protein has one entry. In the table there are approximately 520,000 distinct CDR3 sequences, roughly 5.3% of which are singletons. The sequencing sample was made of blood, either unsorted or a sorted T cell fraction (not recorded which). Receptor source: a male donor with ankylosing spondylitis.

This clonotype was counted many times. This chain connects TRBV5-1 to TRBJ2-3; D gene unclear. CDR1 and CDR2 from the germline V gene are SGHRS and YFSETQ. The CDR3 runs to 15 residues. Deletions cut 0 bases from V and 5 bases from J, with 13 bases between. The CDR3 region has the DNA TGCGCCAGCAGCTTGGAACTGGGAACTGTAGATACGCAGTATTTT. As protein: CASSLELGTVDTQYF.

The chain employs TRBV6-1 and TRBJ2-1; tentative D call: TRBD2 (5 bases). The CDR3 extends over 13 amino acids. Germline values: CDR1 MNHNS, CDR2 SASEGT. Trimming removed 10 bases at V and 9 bases at J, with 19 bases between. The CDR3 DNA reads as TGTGCCACCCAAAGGACTGTCTGGGGTGAGCAGTTCTTC. Protein sequence: CATQRTVWGEQFF.